This T cell receptor (beta chain) was recorded in a study of control samples from healthy donors and cancer patients. TCRdb keeps only in-frame clones here, not all; method: immunoSEQ multiplex PCR. The table lists about 94,000 clones, about nine tenths of them singletons. This clone was counted a few times. Germline V lookup: CDR1 SGDLS, CDR2 YYNGEE. The CDR3 covers 15 residues. V was pared by 4 bases and J by 4 bases, with 6 bases of the junction left unmatched. V is TRBV9 and J is TRBJ2-5; 11 positions agree with TRBD2. Sequencing was done on a sample of blood. The TCR sequence derives from a woman aged 18-29 years in good health. Here the CDR3 reads CASSPSGTSGETQYF. The CDR3 nucleotides are TGTGCCAGCAGCCCATCCGGGACTAGCGGAGAGACCCAGTACTTC.